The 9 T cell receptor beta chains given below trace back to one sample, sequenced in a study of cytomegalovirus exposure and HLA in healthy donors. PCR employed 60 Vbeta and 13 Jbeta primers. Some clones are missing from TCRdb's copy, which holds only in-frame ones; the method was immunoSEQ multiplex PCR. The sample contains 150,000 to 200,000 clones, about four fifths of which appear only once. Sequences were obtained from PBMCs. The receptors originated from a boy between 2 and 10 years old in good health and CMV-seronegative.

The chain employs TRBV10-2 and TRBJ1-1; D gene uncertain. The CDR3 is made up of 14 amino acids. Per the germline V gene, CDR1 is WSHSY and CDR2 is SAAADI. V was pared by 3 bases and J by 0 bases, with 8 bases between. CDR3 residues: CASSDYSMNTEAFF. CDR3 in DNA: TGCGCCAGCAGTGATTACAGCATGAACACTGAAGCTTTCTTT.

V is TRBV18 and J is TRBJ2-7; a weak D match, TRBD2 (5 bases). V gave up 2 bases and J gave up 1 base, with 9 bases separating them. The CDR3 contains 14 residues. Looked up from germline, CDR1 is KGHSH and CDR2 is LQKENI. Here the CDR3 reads CASSPGPGSYEQYF. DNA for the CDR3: TGTGCCAGCTCACCAGGGCCGGGATCCTACGAGCAGTACTTC.

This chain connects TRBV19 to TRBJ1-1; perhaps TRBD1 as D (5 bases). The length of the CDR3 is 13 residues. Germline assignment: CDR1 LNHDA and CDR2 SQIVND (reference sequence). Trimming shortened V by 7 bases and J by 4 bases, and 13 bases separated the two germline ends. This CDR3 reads CASKSRDSTEAFF. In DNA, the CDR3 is TGTGCCAGTAAATCCAGGGATTCCACTGAAGCTTTCTTT.

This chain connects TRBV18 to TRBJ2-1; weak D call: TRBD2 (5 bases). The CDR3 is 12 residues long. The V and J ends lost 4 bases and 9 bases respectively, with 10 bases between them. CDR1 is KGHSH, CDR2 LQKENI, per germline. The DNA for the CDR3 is TGTGCCAGCTCACTAAGAGGGCGTGAGCAGTTCTTC. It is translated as CASSLRGREQFF.

This CDR3 is CASSGQLGYGYTF. In DNA form, the CDR3 reads TGTGCCAGCAGTGGCCAACTCGGCTATGGCTACACCTTC. V is TRBV2 and J is TRBJ1-2; D remains unclear. V lost 4 bases and J lost 4, with 10 bases in between. Germline V gene data show CDR1 as SNHLY and CDR2 as FYNNEI. The CDR3 has 13 amino acids.

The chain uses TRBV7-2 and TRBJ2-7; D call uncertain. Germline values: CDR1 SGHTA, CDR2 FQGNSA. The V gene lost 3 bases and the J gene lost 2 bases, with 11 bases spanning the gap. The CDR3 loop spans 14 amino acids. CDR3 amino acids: CASSLYGRTYEQYF. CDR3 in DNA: TGTGCCAGCAGCTTGTATGGCCGAACCTACGAGCAGTACTTC. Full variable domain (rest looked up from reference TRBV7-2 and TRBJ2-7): GAGVSQSPSNKVTEKGKDVELRCDPISGHTALYWYRQSLGQGLEFLIYFQGNSAPDKSGLPSDRFSAERTGGSVSTLTIQRTQQEDSAVYLCASSLYGRTYEQYFGPGTRLTVT.

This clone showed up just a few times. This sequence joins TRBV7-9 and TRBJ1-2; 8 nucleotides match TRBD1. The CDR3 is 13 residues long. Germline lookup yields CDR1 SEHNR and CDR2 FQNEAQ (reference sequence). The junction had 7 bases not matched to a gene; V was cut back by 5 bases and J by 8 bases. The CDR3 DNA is TGTGCCAGCAGCCCGACAGGGGACGGAGGCTACACCTTC. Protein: CASSPTGDGGYTF.

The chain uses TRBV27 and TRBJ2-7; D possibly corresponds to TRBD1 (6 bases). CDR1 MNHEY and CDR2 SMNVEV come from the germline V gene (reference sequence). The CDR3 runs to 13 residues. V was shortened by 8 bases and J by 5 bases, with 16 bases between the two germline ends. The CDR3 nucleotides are TGTGCCAGCGGAAGATTCTGGACAGACGAGCAGTACTTC. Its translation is CASGRFWTDEQYF.

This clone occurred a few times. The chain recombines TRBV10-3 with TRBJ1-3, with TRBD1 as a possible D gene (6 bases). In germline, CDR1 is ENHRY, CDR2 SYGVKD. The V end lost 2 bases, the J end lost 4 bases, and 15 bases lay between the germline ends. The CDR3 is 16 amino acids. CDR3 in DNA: TGTGCCATCAGTGAGCCTAGGACAGTCTTGGGAAACACCATATATTTT. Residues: CAISEPRTVLGNTIYF.